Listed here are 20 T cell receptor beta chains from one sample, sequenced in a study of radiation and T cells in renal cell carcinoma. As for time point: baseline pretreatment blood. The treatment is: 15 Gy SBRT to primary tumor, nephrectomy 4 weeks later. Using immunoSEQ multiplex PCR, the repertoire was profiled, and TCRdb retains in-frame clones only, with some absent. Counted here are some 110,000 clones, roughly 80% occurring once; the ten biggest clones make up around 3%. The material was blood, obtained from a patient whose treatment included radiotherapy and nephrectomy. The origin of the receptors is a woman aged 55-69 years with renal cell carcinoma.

This CDR3 is CASTRGGGSYEQYF. In DNA form, the CDR3 reads TGTGCCAGCACTCGCGGGGGGGGCAGCTACGAGCAGTACTTC. V usage is TRBV6-1 and J usage is TRBJ2-7; TRBD2 matches 9 bases. The CDR3 spans 14 residues. The germline CDR1 and CDR2 sequences are MNHNS and SASEGT. The J segment lost 3 bases and the V segment lost 7 bases, leaving 7 bases of the junction unmatched.

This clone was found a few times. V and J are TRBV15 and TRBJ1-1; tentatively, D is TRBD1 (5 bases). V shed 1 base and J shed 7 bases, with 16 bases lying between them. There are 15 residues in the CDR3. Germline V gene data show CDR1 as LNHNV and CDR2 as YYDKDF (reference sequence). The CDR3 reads CATSRVGSGVLEAFF. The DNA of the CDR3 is TGTGCCACCAGCAGAGTCGGCTCGGGGGTCCTTGAAGCTTTCTTT.

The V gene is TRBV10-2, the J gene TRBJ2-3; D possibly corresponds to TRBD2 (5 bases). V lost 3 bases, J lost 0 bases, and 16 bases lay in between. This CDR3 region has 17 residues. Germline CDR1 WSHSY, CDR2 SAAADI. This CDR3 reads CASSDQRIVTSTDTQYF. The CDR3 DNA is TGCGCCAGCAGTGACCAGCGGATTGTAACTAGCACAGATACGCAGTATTTT.

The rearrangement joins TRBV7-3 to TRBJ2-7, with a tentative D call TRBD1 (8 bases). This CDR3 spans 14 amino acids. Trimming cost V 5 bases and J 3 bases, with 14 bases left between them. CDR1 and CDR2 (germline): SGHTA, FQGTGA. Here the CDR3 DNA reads TGTGCCAGCAGCCCACAGGGGGAGGGCTACGAGCAGTACTTC. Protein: CASSPQGEGYEQYF.

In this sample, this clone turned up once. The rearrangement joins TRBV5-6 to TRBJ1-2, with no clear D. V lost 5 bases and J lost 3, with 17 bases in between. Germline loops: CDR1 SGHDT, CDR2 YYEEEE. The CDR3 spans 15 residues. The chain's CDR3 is CASSRGGRADYGYTF. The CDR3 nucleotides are TGTGCCAGCAGTCGTGGAGGTCGGGCGGACTATGGCTACACCTTC.

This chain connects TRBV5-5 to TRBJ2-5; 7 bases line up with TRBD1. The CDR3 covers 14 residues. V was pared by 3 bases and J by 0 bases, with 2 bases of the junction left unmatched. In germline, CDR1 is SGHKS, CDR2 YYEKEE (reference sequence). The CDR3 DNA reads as TGTGCCAGCAGCTCGGGACAGAACCAAGAGACCCAGTACTTC. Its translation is CASSSGQNQETQYF.

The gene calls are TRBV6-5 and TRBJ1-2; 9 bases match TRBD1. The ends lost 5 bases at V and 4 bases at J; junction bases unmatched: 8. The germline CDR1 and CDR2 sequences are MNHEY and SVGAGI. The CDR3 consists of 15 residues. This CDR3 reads CASSRTGENAYGYTF. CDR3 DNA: TGTGCCAGCAGTCGGACAGGGGAAAATGCCTATGGCTACACCTTC.

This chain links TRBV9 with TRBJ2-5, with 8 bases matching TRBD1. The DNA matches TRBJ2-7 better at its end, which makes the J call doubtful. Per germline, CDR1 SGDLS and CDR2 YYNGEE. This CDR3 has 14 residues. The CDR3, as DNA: TGTGCCAGCAGCGCGCAGGGGGCGACCTACGAGCAGTACTTC. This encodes CASSAQGATYEQYF.

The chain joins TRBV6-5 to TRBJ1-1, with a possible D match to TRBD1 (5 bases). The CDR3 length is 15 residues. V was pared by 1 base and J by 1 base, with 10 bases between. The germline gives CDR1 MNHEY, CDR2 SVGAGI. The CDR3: CASSYLGVQNTEAFF. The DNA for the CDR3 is TGTGCCAGCAGTTACTTAGGGGTCCAGAACACTGAAGCTTTCTTT.

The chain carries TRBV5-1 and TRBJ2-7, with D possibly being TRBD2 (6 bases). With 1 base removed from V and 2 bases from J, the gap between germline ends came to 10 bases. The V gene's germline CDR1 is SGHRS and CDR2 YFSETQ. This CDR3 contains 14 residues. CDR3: CASSLLGGTYEQYF. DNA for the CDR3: TGCGCCAGCAGCTTGCTAGGCGGGACCTACGAGCAGTACTTC.

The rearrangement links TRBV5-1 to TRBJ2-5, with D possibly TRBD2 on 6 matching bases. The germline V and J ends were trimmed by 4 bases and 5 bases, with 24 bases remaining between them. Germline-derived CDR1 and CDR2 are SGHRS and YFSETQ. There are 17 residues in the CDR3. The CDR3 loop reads CASSHSGGSGEEETQYF. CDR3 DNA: TGCGCCAGCAGCCACTCTGGGGGATCCGGGGAGGAGGAGACCCAGTACTTC.

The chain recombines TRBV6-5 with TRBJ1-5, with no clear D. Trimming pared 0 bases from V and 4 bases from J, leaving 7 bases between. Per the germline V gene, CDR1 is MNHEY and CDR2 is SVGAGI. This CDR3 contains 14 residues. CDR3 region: CASSYSYGNQPQHF. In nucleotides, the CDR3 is TGTGCCAGCAGTTACTCGTACGGAAATCAGCCCCAGCATTTT.

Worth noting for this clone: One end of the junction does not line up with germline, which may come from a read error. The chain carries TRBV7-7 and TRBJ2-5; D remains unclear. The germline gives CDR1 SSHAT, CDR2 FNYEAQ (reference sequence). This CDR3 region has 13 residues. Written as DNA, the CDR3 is TGTGCTAGCAGCCATGACCCCAGCGCGACCCAGTACTTC. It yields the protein CASSHDPSATQYF.

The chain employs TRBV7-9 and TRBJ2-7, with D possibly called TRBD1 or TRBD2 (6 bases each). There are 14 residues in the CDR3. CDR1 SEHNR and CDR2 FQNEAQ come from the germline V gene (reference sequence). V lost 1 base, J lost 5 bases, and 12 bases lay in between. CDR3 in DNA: TGTGCCAGCAGCTTAGAGGGGGGACTCAACGAGCAGTACTTC. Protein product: CASSLEGGLNEQYF.

The CDR3 region has the DNA TGTGCCAGCAGCTTAAACAGGGGAGCCAATGAGCAGTTCTTC. It specifies CASSLNRGANEQFF. The chain joins TRBV7-2 to TRBJ2-1, with 7 nucleotides matching TRBD1. CDR1 is SGHTA, CDR2 FQGNSA, per germline. CDR3 length: 14 residues. With 2 bases clipped from V and 6 bases from J, the junction kept 4 bases outside the gene matches. The full variable domain, completed using reference TRBV7-2 and TRBJ2-1, is GAGVSQSPSNKVTEKGKDVELRCDPISGHTALYWYRQSLGQGLEFLIYFQGNSAPDKSGLPSDRFSAERTGGSVSTLTIQRTQQEDSAVYLCASSLNRGANEQFFGPGTRLTVL.

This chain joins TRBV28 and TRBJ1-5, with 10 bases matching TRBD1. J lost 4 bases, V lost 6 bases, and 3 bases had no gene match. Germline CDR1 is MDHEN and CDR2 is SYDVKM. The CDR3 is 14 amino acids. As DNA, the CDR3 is TGTGCCAGCAGAGGGACAGGGGAGAATCAGCCCCAGCATTTT. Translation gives CASRGTGENQPQHF.

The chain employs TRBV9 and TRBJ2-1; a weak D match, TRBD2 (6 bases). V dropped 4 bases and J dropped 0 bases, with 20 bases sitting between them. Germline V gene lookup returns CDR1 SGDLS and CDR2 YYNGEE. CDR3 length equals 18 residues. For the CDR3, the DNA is TGTGCCAGCAGCCCTCCCGACCGGGACTTTTTCTCCTACAATGAGCAGTTCTTC. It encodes CASSPPDRDFFSYNEQFF.

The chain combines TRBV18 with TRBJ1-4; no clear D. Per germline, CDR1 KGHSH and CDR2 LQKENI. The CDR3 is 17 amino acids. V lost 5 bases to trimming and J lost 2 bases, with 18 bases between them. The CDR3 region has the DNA TGTGCCAGCTCATCAAGAGCCGTGCCTGATACTAATGAAAAACTGTTTTTT. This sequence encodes CASSSRAVPDTNEKLFF.

CDR3 sequence (DNA): TGCGCCAGCAGCTTGGCCTCAGTGGACACTGAAGCTTTCTTT. Residues: CASSLASVDTEAFF. J is TRBJ1-1 and V is TRBV5-1; D not resolved. In germline, CDR1 is SGHRS, CDR2 YFSETQ. The CDR3 length is 14 residues. Trimming pared 0 bases from V and 3 bases from J, leaving 9 bases between.

CDR3 sequence reads: CASSPRLEGHEQYF. Written as DNA, the CDR3 is TGTGCCAGCTCACCAAGGTTAGAAGGGCACGAGCAGTACTTC. The J gene is TRBJ2-7, the V gene TRBV18; D not resolved. Trimming cost V 2 bases and J 5 bases, with 13 bases left between them. Per germline, CDR1 KGHSH and CDR2 LQKENI. This CDR3 contains 14 residues. The full variable domain, rest sourced from reference TRBV18 and TRBJ2-7, is NAGVMQNPRHLVRRRGQEARLRCSPMKGHSHVYWYRQLPEEGLKFMVYLQKENIIDESGMPKERFSAEFPKEGPSILRIQQVVRGDSAAYFCASSPRLEGHEQYFGPGTRLTVT.